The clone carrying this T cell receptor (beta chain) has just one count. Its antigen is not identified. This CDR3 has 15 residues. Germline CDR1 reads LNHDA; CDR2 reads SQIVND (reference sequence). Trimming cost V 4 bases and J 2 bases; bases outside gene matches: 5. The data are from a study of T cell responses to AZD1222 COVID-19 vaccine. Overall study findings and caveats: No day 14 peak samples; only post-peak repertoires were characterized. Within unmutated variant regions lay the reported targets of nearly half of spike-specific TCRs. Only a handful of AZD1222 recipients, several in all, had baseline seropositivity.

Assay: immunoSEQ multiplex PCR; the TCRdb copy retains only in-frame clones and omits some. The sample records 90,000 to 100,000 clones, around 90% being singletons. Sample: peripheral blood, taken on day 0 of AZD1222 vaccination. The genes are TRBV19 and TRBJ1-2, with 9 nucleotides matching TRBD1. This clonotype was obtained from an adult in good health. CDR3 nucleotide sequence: TGTGCCAGTAGTACGGGGACAGGGAACAACTATGGCTACACCTTC. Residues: CASSTGTGNNYGYTF.